A selection of T cell receptor beta chains follows, all from one sample in a study of cytomegalovirus exposure and HLA in healthy donors. The table came from immunoSEQ multiplex PCR; TCRdb's copy has only in-frame clones and leaves some out. Among around 150,000 clones listed, roughly 85% were seen once. The sequenced sample was PBMCs. The receptors stem from a man aged 18 to 29 in good health and CMV-seropositive. The CDR3 runs from the conserved cysteine through the conserved F or W. The D gene is left open where the match is weak. Clone sizes are given selectively: once, few, many, or a class where the clone is expanded.

TRBJ2-2,TRBV6-5,NA,NA,CASSFGQFANTGELFF,TGTGCCAGCAGTTTCGGACAGTTCGCGAACACCGGGGAGCTGTTTTTT
TRBJ2-2,TRBV11-2,NA,NA,CASSLVTNSVGELFF,TGTGCCAGCAGCTTAGTAACGAATAGTGTAGGGGAGCTGTTTTTT
TRBJ2-3,TRBV11-2,NA,NA,CASSLGRGYGYSTDTQYF,TGTGCCAGCAGCTTAGGCAGGGGTTACGGATATAGCACAGATACGCAGTATTTT
TRBJ1-2,TRBV6-5,few,NA,CASSYSGQGTNYGYTF,TGTGCCAGCAGTTACTCGGGGCAGGGAACTAACTATGGCTACACCTTC
TRBJ2-7,TRBV19,NA,NA,CATRTPAYEQYF,TGTGCCACCCGGACACCCGCCTACGAGCAGTACTTC
TRBJ2-3,TRBV7-9,NA,NA,CASSLGGPRTDTQYF,TGTGCCAGCAGCTTAGGAGGGCCTCGCACAGATACGCAGTATTTT
TRBJ1-5,TRBV6-5,NA,NA,CASSTEYSNQPQHF,TGTGCCAGTTCAACTGAGTATAGCAATCAGCCCCAGCATTTT
TRBJ2-1,TRBV6-4,few,TRBD2,CASSDSAGGYNEQFF,TGTGCCAGCAGTGACTCAGCGGGGGGGTACAATGAGCAGTTCTTC
TRBJ2-1,TRBV6-5,NA,TRBD2,CASSPGASGSNEQFF,TGTGCCAGCAGTCCCGGGGCTAGCGGGTCCAATGAGCAGTTCTTC
TRBJ1-5,TRBV4-2,few,NA,CASSQVLGGGSNQPQHF,TGTGCCAGCAGCCAAGTTCTGGGGGGAGGTAGCAATCAGCCCCAGCATTTT
TRBJ1-1,TRBV5-1,NA,TRBD1,CASSLSGGHTEAFF,TGCGCCAGCAGCTTGTCAGGGGGCCACACTGAAGCTTTCTTT
TRBJ1-6,TRBV2,NA,NA,CASSSVDRSSPLHF,TGTGCCAGCAGTTCGGTGGACAGAAGTTCACCCCTCCACTTT
TRBJ1-2,TRBV19,NA,TRBD1,CASSTTNRGRGYTF,TGTGCCAGTTCCACGACAAACAGGGGGCGCGGCTACACCTTC
TRBJ2-7,TRBV5-1,NA,NA,CASSWGGTGYEQYF,TGCGCCAGCAGCTGGGGAGGGACAGGATACGAGCAGTACTTC
TRBJ1-4,TRBV5-1,NA,NA,CASSLVPGTDEKLFF,TGCGCCAGCAGCTTGGTTCCTGGCACCGATGAAAAACTGTTTTTT
TRBJ2-7,TRBV5-6,NA,NA,CASSGGRTDSYEQYF,TGTGCCAGCAGCGGAGGCAGGACAGACTCCTACGAGCAGTACTTC
TRBJ1-2,TRBV27,NA,TRBD1,CASSLSTGARYGYTF,TGTGCCAGCAGTTTATCGACAGGGGCCCGCTATGGCTACACCTTC
TRBJ2-7,TRBV5-6,few,TRBD1,CASSGGDRSMQYF,TGTGCCAGCAGCGGCGGGGACAGGAGCATGCAGTACTTC
TRBJ1-1,TRBV6-1,once,NA,CASRQRDSGGEAFF,TGTGCCAGCAGACAAAGGGATAGTGGAGGTGAAGCTTTCTTT
TRBJ1-1,TRBV11-1,NA,NA,CASRKGVAEAFF,TGTGCCAGCAGGAAAGGGGTGGCTGAAGCTTTCTTT